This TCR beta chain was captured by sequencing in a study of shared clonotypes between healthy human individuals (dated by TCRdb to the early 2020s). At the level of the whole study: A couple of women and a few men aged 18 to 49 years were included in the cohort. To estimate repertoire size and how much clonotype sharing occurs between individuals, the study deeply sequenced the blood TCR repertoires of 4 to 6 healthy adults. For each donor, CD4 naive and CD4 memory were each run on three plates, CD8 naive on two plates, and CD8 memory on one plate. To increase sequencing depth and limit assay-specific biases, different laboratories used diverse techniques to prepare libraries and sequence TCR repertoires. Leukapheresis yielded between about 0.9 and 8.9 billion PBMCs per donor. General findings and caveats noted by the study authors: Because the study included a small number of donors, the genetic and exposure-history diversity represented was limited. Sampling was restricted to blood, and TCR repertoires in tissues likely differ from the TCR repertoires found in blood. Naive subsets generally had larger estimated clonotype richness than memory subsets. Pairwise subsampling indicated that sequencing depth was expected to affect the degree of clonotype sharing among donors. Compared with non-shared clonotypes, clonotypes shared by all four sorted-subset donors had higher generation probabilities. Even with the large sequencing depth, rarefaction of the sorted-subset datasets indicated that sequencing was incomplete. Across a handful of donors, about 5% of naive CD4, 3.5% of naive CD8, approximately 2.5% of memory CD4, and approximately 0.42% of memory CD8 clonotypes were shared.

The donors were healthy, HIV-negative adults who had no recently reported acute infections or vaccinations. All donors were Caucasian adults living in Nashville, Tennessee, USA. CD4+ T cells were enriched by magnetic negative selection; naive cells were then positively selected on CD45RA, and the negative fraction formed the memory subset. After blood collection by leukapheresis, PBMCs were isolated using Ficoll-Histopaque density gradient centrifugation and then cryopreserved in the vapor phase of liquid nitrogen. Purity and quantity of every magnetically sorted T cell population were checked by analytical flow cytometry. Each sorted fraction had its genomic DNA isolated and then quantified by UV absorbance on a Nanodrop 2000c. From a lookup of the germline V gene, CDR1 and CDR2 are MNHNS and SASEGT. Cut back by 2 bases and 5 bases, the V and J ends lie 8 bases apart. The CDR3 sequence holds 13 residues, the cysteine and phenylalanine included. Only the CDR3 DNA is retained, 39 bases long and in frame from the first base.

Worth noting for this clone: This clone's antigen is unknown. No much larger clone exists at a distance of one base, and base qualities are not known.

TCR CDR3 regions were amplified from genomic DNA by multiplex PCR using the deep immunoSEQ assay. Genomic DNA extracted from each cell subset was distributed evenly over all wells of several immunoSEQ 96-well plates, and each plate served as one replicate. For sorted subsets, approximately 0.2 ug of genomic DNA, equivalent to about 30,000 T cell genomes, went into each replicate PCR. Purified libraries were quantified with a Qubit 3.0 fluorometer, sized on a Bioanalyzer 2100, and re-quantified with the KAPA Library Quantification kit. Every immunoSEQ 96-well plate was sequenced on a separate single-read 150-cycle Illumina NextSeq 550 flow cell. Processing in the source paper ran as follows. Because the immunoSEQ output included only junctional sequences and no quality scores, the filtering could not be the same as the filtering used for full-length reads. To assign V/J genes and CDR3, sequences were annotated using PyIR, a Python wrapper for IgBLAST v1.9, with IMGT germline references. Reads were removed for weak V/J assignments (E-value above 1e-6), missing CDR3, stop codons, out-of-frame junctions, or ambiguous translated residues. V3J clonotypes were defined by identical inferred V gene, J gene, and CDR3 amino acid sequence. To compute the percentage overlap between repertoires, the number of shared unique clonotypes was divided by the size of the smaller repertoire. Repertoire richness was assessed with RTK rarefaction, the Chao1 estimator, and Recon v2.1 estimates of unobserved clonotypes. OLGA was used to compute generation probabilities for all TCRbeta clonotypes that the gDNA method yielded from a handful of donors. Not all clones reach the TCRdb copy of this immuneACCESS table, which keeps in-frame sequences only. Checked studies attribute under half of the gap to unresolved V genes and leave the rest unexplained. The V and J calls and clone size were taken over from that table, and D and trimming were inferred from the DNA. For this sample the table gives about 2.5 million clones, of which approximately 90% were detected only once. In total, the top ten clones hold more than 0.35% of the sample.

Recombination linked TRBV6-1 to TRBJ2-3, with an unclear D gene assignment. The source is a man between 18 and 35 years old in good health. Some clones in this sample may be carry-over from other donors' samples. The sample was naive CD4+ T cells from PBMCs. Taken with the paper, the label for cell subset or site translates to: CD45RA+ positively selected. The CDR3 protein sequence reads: CASSETWRDTQYF. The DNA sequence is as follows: TGTGCCAGCAGTGAAACGTGGCGAGATACGCAGTATTTT.